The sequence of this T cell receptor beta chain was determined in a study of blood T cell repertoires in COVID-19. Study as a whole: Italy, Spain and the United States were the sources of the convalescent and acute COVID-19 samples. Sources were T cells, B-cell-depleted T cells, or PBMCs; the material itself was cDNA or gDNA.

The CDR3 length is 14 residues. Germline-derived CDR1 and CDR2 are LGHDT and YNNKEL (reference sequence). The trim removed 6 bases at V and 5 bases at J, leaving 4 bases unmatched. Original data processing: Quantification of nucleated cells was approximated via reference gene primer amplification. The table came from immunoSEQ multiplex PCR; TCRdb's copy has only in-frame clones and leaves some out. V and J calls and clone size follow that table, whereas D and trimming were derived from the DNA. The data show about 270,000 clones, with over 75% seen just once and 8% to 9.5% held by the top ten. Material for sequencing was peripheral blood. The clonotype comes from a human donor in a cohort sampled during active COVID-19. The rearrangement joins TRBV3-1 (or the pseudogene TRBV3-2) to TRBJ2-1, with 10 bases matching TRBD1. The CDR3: CASSRDRGNNEQFF. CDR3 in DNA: TGTGCCAGCAGTCGGGACAGGGGCAACAATGAGCAGTTCTTC.